This TCR beta chain was sequenced in a study of control samples from healthy donors and cancer patients (TCRdb year 2020). The germline V gene supplies CDR1 MNHEY and CDR2 SVGEGT. V is clipped by 1 base and J by 6 bases, and the sequence between their germline boundaries is 13 bases long. From cysteine to phenylalanine, the CDR3 is 15 amino acids long. The kept DNA is CDR3 alone, 45 bases in frame from the first base. The method behind the library was the immunoSEQ multiplex PCR assay. This immuneACCESS table, as held by TCRdb, lists in-frame sequences with V and J called but not all clones. Of the missing ones, under half trace to an unresolved V gene in checked studies; the others have no known cause. This sample gives 350,000 to 450,000 clones in total; 75% to 95% of them show up just once. The leading ten clones occupy 5% to 8% of the sample. This clone was found a few times. Its antigen is not yet known. No per-base quality is available; no much larger clone lies one base away.

Rearrangement joined TRBV6-2 or TRBV6-3 to TRBJ1-5; the D gene remains uncertain. The sequencing sample was made of PBMCs. The clonotype originates from a man aged 35-49 years with head and neck cancer. Read as DNA, the sequence is TGTGCCAGCAGTTACTGGATTGGGGAAGGTCAGCCCCAGCATTTT. This is translated as CASSYWIGEGQPQHF.